These T cell receptor beta chains were read from a single sample in a study of blood T cell repertoires in COVID-19. TCRdb keeps only in-frame clones here, not all; method: immunoSEQ multiplex PCR. The sample shows some 390,000 clones, 85% to 90% of them seen only once. The source material was peripheral blood. The receptors shown here come from a human donor in a cohort sampled during active COVID-19. Both conserved end residues are part of each CDR3. A D gene is named only where the DNA matches it firmly. A clone size is listed for some rows: how often the clone was seen (once, few, many), or a class if it is expanded.

TRBJ1-1 . few TRBV29-1 CSVSDRMNTEAFF TGCAGCGTATCCGACAGGATGAACACTGAAGCTTTCTTT
TRBJ1-1 . . TRBV10-3 CAIRQVGMNTEAFF TGTGCCATCAGGCAGGTGGGTATGAACACTGAAGCTTTCTTT
TRBJ2-1 TRBD2 . TRBV4-1 CASSLRGTGLVGATSYNEQFF TGCGCCAGCAGCCTAAGAGGGACTGGACTAGTTGGCGCGACCTCCTACAATGAGCAGTTCTTC
TRBJ2-1 TRBD1 . TRBV9 CASSAGTVLTYNEQFF TGTGCCAGCAGCGCCGGGACAGTTCTCACCTACAATGAGCAGTTCTTC
TRBJ2-2 TRBD2 . TRBV11-2 CASSLGLAGGELFF TGTGCCAGCAGCTTAGGACTAGCGGGGGGGGAGCTGTTTTTT
TRBJ1-1 . . TRBV7-9 CASSLVRAGVGRAEAFF TGTGCCAGCAGCTTAGTGAGGGCAGGGGTCGGAAGGGCTGAAGCTTTCTTT
TRBJ2-3 . . TRBV3-1/TRBV3-2 CASSQATADTQYF TGTGCCAGCAGCCAGGCTACAGCAGATACGCAGTATTTT
TRBJ1-5 . . TRBV7-9 CASSTLGDSNQPQHF TGTGCCAGCAGCACCCTGGGAGATAGCAATCAGCCCCAGCATTTT
TRBJ2-1 . . TRBV15 CATSRVQDYPNEQFF TGTGCCACCAGCAGAGTTCAGGACTATCCCAATGAGCAGTTCTTC
TRBJ2-5 . large TRBV5-1 CASSFGYGGETQYF TGCGCCAGCAGCTTCGGTTACGGGGGAGAGACCCAGTACTTC
TRBJ2-4 TRBD2 . TRBV5-1 CASSLGLAGGYKKNIQYF TGCGCCAGCAGCTTGGGACTAGCGGGGGGGTACAAGAAAAACATTCAGTACTTC
TRBJ1-1 . few TRBV10-2 CASSESREIEAFF TGCGCCAGCAGTGAGTCGAGGGAAATCGAAGCTTTCTTT
TRBJ2-7 . . TRBV28 CASSGSSSMRPYEQYF TGTGCCAGCAGCGGCTCTAGCTCTATGCGCCCCTACGAGCAGTACTTC
TRBJ1-2 . . TRBV6-1 CASSEFLGGGGYTF TGTGCCAGCAGTGAGTTTTTAGGGGGTGGAGGCTACACCTTC
TRBJ2-7 . . TRBV30 CAWSGGGPYEQYF TGTGCCTGGTCGGGCGGCGGGCCCTACGAGCAGTACTTC
TRBJ2-4 . . TRBV10-3 CAISEIDGLAKNIQYF TGTGCCATCAGTGAGATTGATGGCTTAGCCAAAAACATTCAGTACTTC
TRBJ2-3 TRBD2 . TRBV30 CAWSVSIGSGSITDTQYF TGTGCCTGGAGTGTTAGTATCGGGAGCGGGAGTATAACAGATACGCAGTATTTT
TRBJ2-1 TRBD2 . TRBV7-9 CANQPPGLAGHEQFF TGTGCCAACCAACCCCCGGGACTAGCGGGACATGAGCAGTTCTTC
TRBJ1-2 TRBD1 . TRBV3-1/TRBV3-2 CASSQDGTGGASYTF TGTGCCAGCAGCCAAGACGGTACAGGGGGCGCGAGCTACACCTTC
TRBJ2-1 . . TRBV4-1 CASSRSGLTDNEQFF TGCGCCAGCAGCCGGTCGGGACTGACCGATAATGAGCAGTTCTTC
TRBJ1-2 . . TRBV4-1 CASSQPRTRGGYTF TGCGCCAGCAGCCAACCTCGTACTCGCGGGGGCTACACCTTC
TRBJ1-2 TRBD1 . TRBV6-5 CATGTVSYGYTF TGTGCCACCGGGACAGTGAGCTATGGCTACACCTTC
TRBJ1-5 . . TRBV20-1 CSASLGSLQHF TGCAGTGCTAGCCTTGGGAGCCTCCAGCATTTT
TRBJ2-2 . once TRBV2 CASSAGTPNTGELFF TGTGCCAGCAGTGCCGGGACACCGAACACCGGGGAGCTGTTTTTT
TRBJ2-7 TRBD2 . TRBV28 CASSPPSGGSSYEQYF TGTGCCAGCAGTCCCCCCTCCGGCGGGAGCTCCTACGAGCAGTACTTC
TRBJ2-4 TRBD2 . TRBV7-2 CASSYSSGLAKNIQYF TGTGCCAGCAGTTACTCTAGCGGGCTAGCCAAAAACATTCAGTACTTC
TRBJ1-4 . . TRBV3-1/TRBV3-2 CASSHQGLTLFF TGTGCCAGCAGCCACCAGGGACTCACCCTGTTTTTT
TRBJ2-3 TRBD2 . TRBV7-8 CASSPSILAGGPSDTQYF TGTGCCAGCAGCCCAAGTATCCTAGCGGGGGGGCCCTCAGATACGCAGTATTTT
TRBJ2-1 . . TRBV5-1 CATSQGTGAYNEQFF TGCGCCACCTCCCAGGGAACGGGAGCCTACAATGAGCAGTTCTTC
TRBJ1-1 . . TRBV9 CASSVVGSTTEAFF TGTGCCAGCAGCGTAGTGGGGAGCACCACTGAAGCTTTCTTT
TRBJ2-3 TRBD1 . TRBV19 CASTGQGSTDTQYF TGTGCCAGTACGGGACAGGGGAGCACAGATACGCAGTATTTT
TRBJ2-5 TRBD1 . TRBV3-1/TRBV3-2 CASSQDVAGGGETQYF TGTGCCAGCAGCCAAGACGTGGCAGGGGGCGGGGAGACCCAGTACTTC
TRBJ1-5 . few TRBV28 CASSSPAGVSNQPQHF TGTGCCAGCAGTTCCCCAGCGGGGGTTAGCAATCAGCCCCAGCATTTT
TRBJ1-1 . . TRBV6-2/TRBV6-3 CASSSTANTEAFF TGTGCCAGCAGTTCCACAGCGAACACTGAAGCTTTCTTT
TRBJ1-4 . . TRBV4-1 CASSQEAYGELFF TGCGCCAGCAGCCAAGAAGCCTACGGAGAACTGTTTTTT
TRBJ1-2 . . TRBV4-2 CASSQAPTINYGYTF TGTGCCAGCAGCCAAGCCCCTACTATTAACTATGGCTACACCTTC
TRBJ2-7 . few TRBV3-1/TRBV3-2 CASSQGLGAYEQYF TGTGCCAGCAGCCAGGGCCTGGGGGCGTACGAGCAGTACTTC
TRBJ1-1 . . TRBV30 CAWSAFVGVNTEAFF TGTGCCTGGAGCGCCTTTGTGGGAGTTAACACTGAAGCTTTCTTT
TRBJ2-7 TRBD2 . TRBV10-3 CAIGRLAGGNYEQYF TGTGCCATCGGGAGATTAGCGGGGGGGAACTACGAGCAGTACTTC
TRBJ1-1 . . TRBV6-1 CASSEPAGANTEAFF TGTGCCAGCAGTGAACCGGCGGGGGCGAACACTGAAGCTTTCTTT
TRBJ2-5 . . TRBV4-1 CASSLGQLETQYF TGCGCCAGCAGCCTTGGACAGCTCGAGACCCAGTACTTC
TRBJ1-6 . . TRBV6-1 CASSEAAGAGKSPLHF TGTGCCAGCAGTGAAGCCGCAGGGGCAGGGAAATCACCCCTCCACTTT
TRBJ1-5 . . TRBV6-2/TRBV6-3 CASSPSSARDGNPWGTQPQHF TGTGCCAGCAGTCCCTCTAGCGCCCGGGACGGCAACCCCTGGGGGACCCAGCCCCAGCATTTT
TRBJ2-7 TRBD2 . TRBV30 CAWRSGGLTYEQYF TGTGCCTGGAGAAGCGGGGGGCTGACCTACGAGCAGTACTTC
TRBJ2-1 . . TRBV5-5 CATSSLVFLAPDNEQFF TGTGCCACAAGTTCACTAGTTTTCTTAGCCCCCGACAATGAGCAGTTCTTC
TRBJ1-2 TRBD1 . TRBV5-1 CASSSGTGNGYTF TGCGCCAGCAGCTCTGGGACAGGGAATGGCTACACCTTC
TRBJ2-7 TRBD1 . TRBV10-3 CAISEYPGDSSYEQYF TGTGCCATCAGTGAGTATCCTGGGGACAGTTCCTACGAGCAGTACTTC
TRBJ1-2 TRBD1 . TRBV2 CASRSAQGVLTGYTF TGTGCCAGCAGGAGCGCACAGGGGGTATTGACTGGCTACACCTTC
TRBJ1-1 . . TRBV20-1 CSADRVTEAFF TGCAGTGCCGACCGGGTCACTGAAGCTTTCTTT
TRBJ2-1 TRBD2 . TRBV29-1 CSNGLAGGYEQFF TGCAGCAACGGACTAGCGGGGGGTTATGAGCAGTTCTTC